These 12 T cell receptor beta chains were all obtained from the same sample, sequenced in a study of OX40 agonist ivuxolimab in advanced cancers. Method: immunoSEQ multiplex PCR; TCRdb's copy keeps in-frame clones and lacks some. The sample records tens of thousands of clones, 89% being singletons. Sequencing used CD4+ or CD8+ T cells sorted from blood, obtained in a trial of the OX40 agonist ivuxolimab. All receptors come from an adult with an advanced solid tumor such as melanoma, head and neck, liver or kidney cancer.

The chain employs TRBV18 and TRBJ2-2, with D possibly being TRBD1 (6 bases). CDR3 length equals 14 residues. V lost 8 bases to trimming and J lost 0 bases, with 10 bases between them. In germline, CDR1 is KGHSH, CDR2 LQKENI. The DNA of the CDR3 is TGTGCCAGCCCCGGGACAACGAACACCGGGGAGCTGTTTTTT. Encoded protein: CASPGTTNTGELFF.

The CDR3 nucleotides are TGTGCCTGGAGTCGCCAGGGGACCTATAATTCACCCCTCCACTTT. Encoded protein: CAWSRQGTYNSPLHF. The chain carries TRBV30 and TRBJ1-6; perhaps TRBD1 as D (6 bases). The germline CDR1 and CDR2 sequences are GTSNPN and SVGIG (reference sequence). Trimming shortened V by 2 bases and J by 2 bases, and 10 bases separated the two germline ends. The CDR3 sequence is 15 residues long.

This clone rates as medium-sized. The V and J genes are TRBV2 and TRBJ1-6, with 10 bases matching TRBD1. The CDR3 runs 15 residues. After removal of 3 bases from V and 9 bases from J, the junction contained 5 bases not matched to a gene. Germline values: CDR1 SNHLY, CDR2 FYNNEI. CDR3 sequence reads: CASSETGGSGSPLHF. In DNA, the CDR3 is TGTGCCAGCAGTGAGACAGGGGGCTCTGGTTCACCCCTCCACTTT.

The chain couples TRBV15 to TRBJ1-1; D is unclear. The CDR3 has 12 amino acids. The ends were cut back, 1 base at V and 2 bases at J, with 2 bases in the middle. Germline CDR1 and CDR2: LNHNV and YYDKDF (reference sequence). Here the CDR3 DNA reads TGTGCCACCAGCAGAGTTAACACTGAAGCTTTCTTT. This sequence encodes CATSRVNTEAFF.

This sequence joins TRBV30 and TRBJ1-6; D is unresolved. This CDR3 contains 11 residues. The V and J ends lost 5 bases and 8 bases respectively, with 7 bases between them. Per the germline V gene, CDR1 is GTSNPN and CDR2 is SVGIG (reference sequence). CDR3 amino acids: CAWADDSPLHF. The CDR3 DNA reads TGTGCCTGGGCGGATGATTCACCCCTCCACTTT.

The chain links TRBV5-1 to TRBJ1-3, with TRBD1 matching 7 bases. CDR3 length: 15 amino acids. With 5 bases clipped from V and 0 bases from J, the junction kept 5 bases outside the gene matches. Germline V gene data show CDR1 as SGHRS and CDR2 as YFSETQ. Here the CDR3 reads CASSGRGVSGNTIYF. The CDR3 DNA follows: TGCGCCAGCAGTGGCAGGGGGGTCTCTGGAAACACCATATATTTT. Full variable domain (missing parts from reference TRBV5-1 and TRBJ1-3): KAGVTQTPRYLIKTRGQQVTLSCSPISGHRSVSWYQQTPGQGLQFLFEYFSETQRNKGNFPGRFSGRQFSNSRSEMNVSTLELGDSALYLCASSGRGVSGNTIYFGEGSWLTVV.

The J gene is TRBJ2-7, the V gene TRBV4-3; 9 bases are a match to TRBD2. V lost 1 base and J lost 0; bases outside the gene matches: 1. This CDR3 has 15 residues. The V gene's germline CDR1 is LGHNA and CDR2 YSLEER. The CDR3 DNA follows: TGCGCCAGCAGCCAAGTAGCGGGGGCCTCCTACGAGCAGTACTTC. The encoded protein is CASSQVAGASYEQYF.

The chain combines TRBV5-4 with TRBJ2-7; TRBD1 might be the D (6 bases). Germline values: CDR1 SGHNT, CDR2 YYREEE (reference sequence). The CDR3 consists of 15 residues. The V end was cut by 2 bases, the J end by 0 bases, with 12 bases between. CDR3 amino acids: CASSLGTHLSYEQYF. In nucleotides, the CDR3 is TGTGCCAGCAGCTTAGGGACACACCTCTCCTACGAGCAGTACTTC.

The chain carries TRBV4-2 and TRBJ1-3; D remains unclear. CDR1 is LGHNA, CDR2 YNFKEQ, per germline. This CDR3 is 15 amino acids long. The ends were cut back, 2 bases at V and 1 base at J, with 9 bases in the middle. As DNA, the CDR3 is TGTGCCAGCAGCCAAAGTCAAAGGTCTGGAAACACCATATATTTT. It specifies CASSQSQRSGNTIYF.

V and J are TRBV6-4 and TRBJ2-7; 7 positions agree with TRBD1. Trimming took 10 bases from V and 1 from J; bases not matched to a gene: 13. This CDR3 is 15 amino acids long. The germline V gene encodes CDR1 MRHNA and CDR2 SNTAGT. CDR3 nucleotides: TGTGCCATCATAACCCAGGGACAGCGATCCTACGAGCAGTACTTC. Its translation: CAIITQGQRSYEQYF.

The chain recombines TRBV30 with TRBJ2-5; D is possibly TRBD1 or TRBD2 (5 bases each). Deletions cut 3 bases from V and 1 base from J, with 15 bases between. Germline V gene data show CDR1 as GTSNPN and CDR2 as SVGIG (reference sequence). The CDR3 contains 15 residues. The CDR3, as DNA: TGTGCCTGGAGGGGGGATAGCGCTTTCCAAGAGACCCAGTACTTC. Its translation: CAWRGDSAFQETQYF.

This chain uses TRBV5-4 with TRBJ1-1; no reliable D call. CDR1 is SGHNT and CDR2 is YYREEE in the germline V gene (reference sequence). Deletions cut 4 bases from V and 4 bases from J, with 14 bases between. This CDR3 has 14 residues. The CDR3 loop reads CASSVQKGGTEAFF. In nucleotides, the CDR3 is TGTGCCAGCAGCGTCCAAAAGGGCGGCACTGAAGCTTTCTTT.